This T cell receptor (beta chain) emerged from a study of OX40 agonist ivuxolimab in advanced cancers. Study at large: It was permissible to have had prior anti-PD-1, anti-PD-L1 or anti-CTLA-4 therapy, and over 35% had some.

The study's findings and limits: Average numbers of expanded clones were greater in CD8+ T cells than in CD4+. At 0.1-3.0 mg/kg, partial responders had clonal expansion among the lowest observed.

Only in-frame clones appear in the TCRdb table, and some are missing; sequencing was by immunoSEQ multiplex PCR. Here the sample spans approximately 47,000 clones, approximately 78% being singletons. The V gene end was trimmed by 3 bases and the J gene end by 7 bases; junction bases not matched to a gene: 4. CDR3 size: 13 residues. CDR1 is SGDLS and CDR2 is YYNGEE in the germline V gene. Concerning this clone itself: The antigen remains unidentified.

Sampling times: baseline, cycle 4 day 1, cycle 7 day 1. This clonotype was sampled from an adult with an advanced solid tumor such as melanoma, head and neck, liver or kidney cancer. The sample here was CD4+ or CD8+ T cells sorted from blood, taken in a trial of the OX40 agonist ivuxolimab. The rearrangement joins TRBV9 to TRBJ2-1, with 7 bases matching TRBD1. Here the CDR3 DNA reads TGTGCCAGCAGCGCGAACAGGGGAAATGAGCAGTTCTTC. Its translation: CASSANRGNEQFF.